This T cell receptor (beta chain) was sequenced in a study of blood T cell repertoires in COVID-19 (dated by TCRdb to about 2020). Study-wide context: Samples from collaborators originated in the United States, Italy and Spain and spanned both the acute and convalescent phases of COVID-19. The dataset comprised deeply sampled blood TCRbeta repertoires from subjects exposed to, actively infected with, or recovered from COVID-19. A de-identified subject ID, COVID-19 status, age in years and sex were almost always included in the sample metadata. Where available, HLA class I and class II types were obtained from metadata supplied by the sample provider rather than from assay-based typing. The repertoires were released in a freely available public database intended as a resource for research on the immune response to SARS-CoV-2. The material from the prospective study consisted of cDNA or gDNA derived from T cells, B-cell-depleted T cells, or PBMCs. Samples were obtained from the ongoing ImmuneRACE study (first 160 participants) and from about 1,300 subjects provided by 6 global collaborators. The paper's findings and limits, for the study overall: How much clinical and demographic metadata was included differed by source and by participant, and the metadata was provided uncurated.

With regard to this clone: There is no known antigen for this receptor. Per-base quality was not reported, and no clone a single base away is much larger than it.

TCRbeta CDR3 regions were amplified from genomic DNA by means of the immunoSEQ Assay, a bias-controlled multiplex PCR. As for the original processing: The number of nucleated cells in each sample was estimated by amplification of reference gene primers within the assay. To quantify the absolute abundance of each unique TCRbeta CDR3 rearrangement, sequence reads were collapsed and filtered. Productive Simpson clonality was computed per sample as the square root of Simpson's diversity index over productive rearrangements. The table comes from immuneACCESS by way of TCRdb, which keeps in-frame sequences with V and J called. Part of the clones is missing from these tables; in studies checked, under half for an unresolved V gene and the rest for unknown reasons. For V, J and clone size, that table is used; D and trimming come from the DNA. Here the sample has 100,000 to 120,000 clones; 75% to 80% occur a single time. 16% of the sample is held by the ten biggest clonotypes.

Whole blood was collected in K2EDTA tubes by collaborating institutions according to the institutions' own protocols. Collaborator samples were shipped for TCRbeta analysis as frozen whole blood, isolated PBMCs, or DNA extracted from either sample type. What was sequenced was peripheral blood. The TCR sequence derives from a woman of 80 years or more with active or convalescent COVID-19.

The DNA sequence is as follows: TGTGCCTGGGGCGGATTCATGAACACTGAAGCTTTCTTT. The encoded protein is CAWGGFMNTEAFF. The chain employs TRBV30 and TRBJ1-1; the D segment cannot be called with confidence. V lost 5 bases and J lost 0 bases; the stretch between them is 10 bases long. Via the germline V gene (reference sequence), CDR1 is GTSNPN and CDR2 SVGIG. The CDR3 covers 13 residues, taking in both the cysteine and the phenylalanine. Only the CDR3 region is kept as DNA, spanning 39 bases read in frame from base 1.